This TCR beta chain was sequenced for a study of shared clonotypes between healthy human individuals (dated by TCRdb to the early 2020s). Broadly, across the study: Three men and a couple of women, aged 18 to 49 years, made up the cohort. To estimate repertoire size and how much clonotypes are shared between individuals, the study performed deep sequencing of blood TCR repertoires from five healthy adults. Per donor, leukapheresis produced somewhere between about 0.85 and 10 billion PBMCs. To increase sequencing depth and limit assay-specific biases, TCR repertoire library preparation and sequencing were carried out by different laboratories using diverse techniques. For each donor, three plates each were used for CD4 naive and CD4 memory, two plates were used for CD8 naive, and one plate was used for CD8 memory. On the study overall, not on this receptor specifically: Higher generation probabilities were observed for clonotypes shared by all four sorted-subset donors than for non-shared clonotypes. Because the study included only a small number of donors, the genetic and exposure-history diversity represented was limited. Pairwise subsampling led to the expectation that sequencing depth would affect the degree of clonotype sharing among donors. Sampling was limited to blood, and TCR repertoires in tissue likely differ from TCR repertoires in blood. Even with the large sequencing depth, rarefaction of the sorted-subset datasets indicated that sequencing was incomplete. Across a handful of donors, approximately 4.6% of naive CD4, more than 3% of naive CD8, about 2.3% of memory CD4, and about 0.44% of memory CD8 clonotypes were shared. Naive subsets generally had larger estimated clonotype richness than memory subsets did.

CD8 naive samples were obtained by positive selection for CCR7 among CD45RO-negative cells, yielding a CD45RA+CCR7+ population from which TemRA cells were excluded. Healthy HIV-negative adults with no recently reported acute infections or vaccinations were included as donors. Every donor was a Caucasian adult living in Nashville, Tennessee, USA. Blood was obtained by leukapheresis, after which PBMCs were separated by Ficoll-Histopaque density gradient centrifugation and cryopreserved in liquid nitrogen vapor phase. Analytical flow cytometry was used to check the purity and quantity of each magnetically sorted T cell population. From each sorted fraction, genomic DNA was isolated and quantified by UV absorbance on a Nanodrop 2000c. Concerning this clone itself: What this receptor recognizes is not known. Within one base of it there is no much larger clone, and no base qualities were kept.

Using the deep immunoSEQ assay, TCR CDR3 regions were amplified from genomic DNA by multiplex PCR. Extracted genomic DNA from each cell subset was spread evenly across all wells of several immunoSEQ 96-well plates, with each plate serving as a replicate. For sorted subsets, each replicate PCR was loaded with around 200 ng genomic DNA, equivalent to approximately 27,000 T cell genomes. Purified libraries were measured with a Qubit 3.0 fluorometer, size-checked on a Bioanalyzer 2100, and measured again with the KAPA Library Quantification kit. Each immunoSEQ 96-well plate was sequenced on its own single-read 150-cycle Illumina NextSeq 550 flow cell. In the authors' own workflow: Because the immunoSEQ output included only junctional sequences and no quality scores, the filtering could not be the same as the filtering used for full-length reads. To assign V/J genes and CDR3, sequences were annotated using PyIR, a Python wrapper for IgBLAST v1.9, with IMGT germline references. Reads were removed for weak V/J assignments (E-value above 1e-6), missing CDR3, stop codons, out-of-frame junctions, or ambiguous translated residues. A V3J clonotype was defined by an identical inferred V gene, J gene, and CDR3 amino acid sequence. Percentage overlap between repertoires was computed as shared unique clonotypes divided by the size of the smaller repertoire. Three approaches were used to assess repertoire richness: RTK rarefaction, the Chao1 estimator, and Recon v2.1 estimates of unobserved clonotypes. OLGA was used to compute generation probabilities for all TCRbeta clonotypes that the gDNA method yielded from a handful of donors. Entries here come from immuneACCESS through TCRdb and include only in-frame sequences with V and J called. Some clones fail to appear in such tables; in the studies checked, an unresolved V gene covers under half of the shortfall, and the cause of the remainder is unknown. V, J and clone size reflect that table, while D and trimming were determined from the DNA. The sample table shows about 2 million clones, and about 95% are seen once. 1.2% of the sample rests with the top ten.

What was sequenced was naive CD8+ T cells sorted from blood. The sample's cell subset or site, from its label and the paper: CD45RA+CCR7+. The clonotype comes from a man between 18 and 35 years old in good health.

The DNA sequence is TGTGCCAGCAGCTCCTCACAGGGAAATCGTAACGAGCAGTACTTC. It is translated as CASSSSQGNRNEQYF. This chain joins TRBV7-6 to TRBJ2-7, and TRBD1 may be the D gene, going by 6 matching bases. Looking up the germline V gene yields CDR1 SGHVS and CDR2 FNYEAQ. The germline ends are 18 bases apart after V is trimmed by 4 bases and J by 5 bases. From cysteine to phenylalanine, the CDR3 is 15 amino acids long. This entry keeps only the CDR3 DNA: 45 bases, framed from base 1. The reference TRBV7-6 and TRBJ2-7 proteins fill in what lies around the CDR3, so the full variable domain reads GAGVSQSPRYKVTKRGQDVALRCDPISGHVSLYWYRQALGQGPEFLTYFNYEAQQDKSGLPNDRFSAERPEGSISTLTIQRTEQRDSAMYRCASSSSQGNRNEQYFGPGTRLTVT.